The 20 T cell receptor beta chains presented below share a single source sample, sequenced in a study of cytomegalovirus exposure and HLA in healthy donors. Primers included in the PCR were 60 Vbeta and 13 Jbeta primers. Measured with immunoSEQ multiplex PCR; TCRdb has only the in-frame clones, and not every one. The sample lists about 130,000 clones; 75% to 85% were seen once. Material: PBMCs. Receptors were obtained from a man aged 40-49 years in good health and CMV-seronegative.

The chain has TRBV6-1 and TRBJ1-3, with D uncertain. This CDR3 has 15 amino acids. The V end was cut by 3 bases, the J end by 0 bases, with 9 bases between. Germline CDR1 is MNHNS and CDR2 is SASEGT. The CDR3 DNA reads TGTGCCAGCAGTGATCCTCGTAACTCTGGAAACACCATATATTTT. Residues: CASSDPRNSGNTIYF.

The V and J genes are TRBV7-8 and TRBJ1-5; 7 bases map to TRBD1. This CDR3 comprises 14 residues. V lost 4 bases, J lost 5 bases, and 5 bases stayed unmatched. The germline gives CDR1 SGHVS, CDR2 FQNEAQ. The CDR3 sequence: CASSYQGVDQPQHF. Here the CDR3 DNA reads TGTGCCAGCAGCTATCAGGGGGTTGATCAGCCCCAGCATTTT.

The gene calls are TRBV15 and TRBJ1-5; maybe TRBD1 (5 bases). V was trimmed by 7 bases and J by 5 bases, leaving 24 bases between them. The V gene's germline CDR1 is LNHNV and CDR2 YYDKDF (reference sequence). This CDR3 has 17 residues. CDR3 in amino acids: CATKNQGRLTEDQPQHF. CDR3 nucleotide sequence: TGTGCCACCAAGAACCAGGGTAGGTTAACTGAGGATCAGCCCCAGCATTTT.

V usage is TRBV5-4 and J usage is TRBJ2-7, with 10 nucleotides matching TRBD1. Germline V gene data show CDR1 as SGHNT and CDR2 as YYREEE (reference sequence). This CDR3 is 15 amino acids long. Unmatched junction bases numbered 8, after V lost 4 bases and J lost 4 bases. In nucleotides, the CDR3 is TGTGCCAGCAGCCTGGAAAAGGACAGGGGGTACGAGCAGTACTTC. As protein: CASSLEKDRGYEQYF.

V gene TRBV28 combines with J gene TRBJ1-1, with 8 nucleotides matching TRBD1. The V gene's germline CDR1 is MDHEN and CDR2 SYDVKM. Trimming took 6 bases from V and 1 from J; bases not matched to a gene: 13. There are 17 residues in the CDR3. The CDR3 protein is CASSDWTGFMGNTEAFF. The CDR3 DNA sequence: TGTGCCAGCAGCGATTGGACAGGGTTTATGGGGAACACTGAAGCTTTCTTT.

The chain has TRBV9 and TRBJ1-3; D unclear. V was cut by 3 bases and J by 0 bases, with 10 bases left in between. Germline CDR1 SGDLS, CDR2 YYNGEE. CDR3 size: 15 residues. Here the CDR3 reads CASSATVLSGNTIYF. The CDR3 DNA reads TGTGCCAGCAGCGCAACAGTCCTCTCTGGAAACACCATATATTTT.

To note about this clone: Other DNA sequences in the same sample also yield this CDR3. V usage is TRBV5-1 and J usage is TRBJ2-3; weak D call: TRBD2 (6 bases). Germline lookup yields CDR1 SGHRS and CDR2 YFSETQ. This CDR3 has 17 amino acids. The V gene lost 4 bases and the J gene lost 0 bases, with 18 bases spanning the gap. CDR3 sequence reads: CASSDRSGGVSTDTQYF. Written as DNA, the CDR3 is TGCGCCAGCAGCGATAGATCGGGCGGGGTTAGCACAGATACGCAGTATTTT.

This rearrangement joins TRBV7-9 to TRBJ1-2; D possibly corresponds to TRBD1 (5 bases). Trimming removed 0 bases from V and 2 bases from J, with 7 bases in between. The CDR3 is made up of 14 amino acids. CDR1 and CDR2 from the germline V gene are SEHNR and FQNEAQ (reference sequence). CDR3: CASSLAGHNYGYTF. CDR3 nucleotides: TGTGCCAGCAGCTTAGCGGGGCACAACTATGGCTACACCTTC. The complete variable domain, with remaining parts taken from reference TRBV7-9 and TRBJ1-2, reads DTGVSQNPRHKITKRGQNVTFRCDPISEHNRLYWYRQTLGQGPEFLTYFQNEAQLEKSRLLSDRFSAERPKGSFSTLEIQRTEQGDSAMYLCASSLAGHNYGYTFGSGTRLTVV.

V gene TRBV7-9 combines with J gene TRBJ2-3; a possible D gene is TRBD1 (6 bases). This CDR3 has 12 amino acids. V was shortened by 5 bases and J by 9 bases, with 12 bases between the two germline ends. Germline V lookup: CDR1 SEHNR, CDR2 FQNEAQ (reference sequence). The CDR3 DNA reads TGTGCCAGCAGCCCATACACAGGGACGCAGTATTTT. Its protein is CASSPYTGTQYF.

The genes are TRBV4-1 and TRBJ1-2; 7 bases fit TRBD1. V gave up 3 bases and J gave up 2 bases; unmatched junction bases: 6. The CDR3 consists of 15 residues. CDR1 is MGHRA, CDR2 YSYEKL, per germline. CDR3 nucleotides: TGCGCCAGCAGCCAGGAACAGGGGACGAACTATGGCTACACCTTC. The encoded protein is CASSQEQGTNYGYTF.

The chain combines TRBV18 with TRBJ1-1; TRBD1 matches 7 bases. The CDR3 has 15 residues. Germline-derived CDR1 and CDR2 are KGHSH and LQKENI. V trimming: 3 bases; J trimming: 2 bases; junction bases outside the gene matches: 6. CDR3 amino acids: CASSPPGQTNTEAFF. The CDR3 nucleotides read TGTGCCAGCTCACCGCCGGGACAGACAAACACTGAAGCTTTCTTT.

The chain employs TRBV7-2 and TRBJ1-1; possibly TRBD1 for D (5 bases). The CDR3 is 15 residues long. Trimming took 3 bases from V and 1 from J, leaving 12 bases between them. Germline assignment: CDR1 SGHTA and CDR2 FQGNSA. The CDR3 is CASSFRTSWNTEAFF. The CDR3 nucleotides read TGTGCCAGCAGCTTTAGGACATCGTGGAACACTGAAGCTTTCTTT.

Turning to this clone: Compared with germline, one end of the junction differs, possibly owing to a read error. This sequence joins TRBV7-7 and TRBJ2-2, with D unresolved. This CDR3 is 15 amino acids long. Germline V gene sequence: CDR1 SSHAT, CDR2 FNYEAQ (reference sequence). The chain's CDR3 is CASSPFTGNTGELFF. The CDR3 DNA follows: TGTGCTAGCAGCCCATTCACGGGGAACACCGGGGAGCTGTTTTTT.

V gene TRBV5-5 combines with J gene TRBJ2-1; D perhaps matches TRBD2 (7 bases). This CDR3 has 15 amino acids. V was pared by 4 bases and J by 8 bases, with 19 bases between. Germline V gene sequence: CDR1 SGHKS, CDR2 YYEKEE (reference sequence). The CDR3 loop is CASSRTGREGDEQFF. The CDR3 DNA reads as TGTGCCAGCAGCAGAACAGGGAGGGAAGGGGATGAGCAGTTCTTC.

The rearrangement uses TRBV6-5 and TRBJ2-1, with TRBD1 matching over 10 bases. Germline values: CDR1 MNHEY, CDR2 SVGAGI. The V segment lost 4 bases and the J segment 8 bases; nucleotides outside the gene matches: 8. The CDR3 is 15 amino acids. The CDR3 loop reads CASSSTRTGGYEQFF. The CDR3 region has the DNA TGTGCCAGCAGTTCTACCCGGACAGGGGGTTATGAGCAGTTCTTC.

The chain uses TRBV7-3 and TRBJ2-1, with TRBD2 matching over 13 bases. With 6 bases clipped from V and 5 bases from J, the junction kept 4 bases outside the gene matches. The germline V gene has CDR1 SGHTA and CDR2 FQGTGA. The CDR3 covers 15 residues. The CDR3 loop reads CASRELAGGDNEQFF. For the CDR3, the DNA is TGTGCCAGCAGGGAACTAGCGGGGGGGGACAATGAGCAGTTCTTC.

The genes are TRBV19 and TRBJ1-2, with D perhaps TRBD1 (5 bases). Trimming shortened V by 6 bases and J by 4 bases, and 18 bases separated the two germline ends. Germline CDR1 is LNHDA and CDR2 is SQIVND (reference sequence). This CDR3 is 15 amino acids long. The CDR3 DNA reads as TGTGCCAGTAGCCTTCAAAAACAGGTACCCTATGGCTACACCTTC. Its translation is CASSLQKQVPYGYTF.

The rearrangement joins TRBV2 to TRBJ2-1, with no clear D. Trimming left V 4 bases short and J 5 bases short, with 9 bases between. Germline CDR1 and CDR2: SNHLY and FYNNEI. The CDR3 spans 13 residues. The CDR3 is CASSAQADNEQFF. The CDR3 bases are TGTGCCAGCAGTGCCCAGGCTGACAATGAGCAGTTCTTC.

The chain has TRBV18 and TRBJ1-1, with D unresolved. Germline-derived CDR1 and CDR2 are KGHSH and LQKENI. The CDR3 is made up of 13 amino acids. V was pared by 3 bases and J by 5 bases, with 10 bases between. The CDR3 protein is CASSPPGRTEAFF. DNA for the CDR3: TGTGCCAGCTCACCCCCGGGGAGAACTGAAGCTTTCTTT.

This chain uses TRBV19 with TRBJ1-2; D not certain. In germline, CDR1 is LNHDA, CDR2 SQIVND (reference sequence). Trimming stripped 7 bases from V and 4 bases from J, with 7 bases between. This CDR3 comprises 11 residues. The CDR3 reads CASTPGYGYTF. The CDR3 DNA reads TGTGCCAGTACCCCGGGCTATGGCTACACCTTC.